Reported below is one TCR beta chain. Antigen: not known. The donors (healthy individuals) were bone marrow donors. The V segment lost 3 bases and the J segment 8 bases; nucleotides outside the gene matches: 3. The CDR3 is 15 residues long. Germline CDR1 and CDR2: MRHNA and SNTAGT. This record comes from a study of cytomegalovirus exposure and HLA in healthy donors. Findings and limits, study-wide: Association with HLA alleles at 0.05 false discovery rate was found for 15,000 to 20,000 TCR beta sequences in a later analysis. The study assumed roughly uniform donor sequencing depth for presence/absence analyses.

The PCR made use of 60 Vbeta and 13 Jbeta primers. Profiling relied on immunoSEQ multiplex PCR, and the TCRdb table lists in-frame clones only, not all of them. The profile shows around 150,000 clones, approximately 80% of them singletons. The sequence was collected from a male donor in good health and CMV-seropositive. J is TRBJ2-1 and V is TRBV6-4; 14 bases align to TRBD2. Sequenced input: PBMCs. CDR3 residues: CASSEGTSGSDEQFF. Here the CDR3 DNA reads TGTGCCAGCAGTGAGGGGACTAGCGGGAGTGATGAGCAGTTCTTC.